Listed here are 24 T cell receptor beta chains from one sample, sequenced in a study of tumor-infiltrating lymphocytes in primary liver carcinoma. A constant-region primer served to make TCR beta cDNA from about 500 ng total RNA. For TCR beta, libraries were produced by three nested multiplex PCR rounds using slightly modified ARM-PCR. Researchers ran the first two PCR rounds for about 11 cycles each with TRBV1-TRBV30 forward primers and a C-beta reverse primer. One entry per CDR3 protein, called by TCRdb with MiXCR from the multiplex PCR reads. Altogether approximately 330,000 distinct CDR3 sequences are present, about 61% being singletons, with the ten largest covering 5.5% to 8%. Extraction also yielded germline DNA, while blood RNA was obtained from unsorted whole blood. What was sequenced was peripheral blood. The receptors shown here come from a middle-aged man with primary liver carcinoma and hepatitis B virus infection.

Regarding this clonotype: A read error may explain this, as a much larger clone is one base away. The rearrangement links TRBV6-2 or TRBV6-3 to TRBJ2-1; 11 bases are shared with TRBD2. CDR3 length: 15 amino acids. CDR1 MNHEY and CDR2 SVGEGT come from the germline V gene. CDR3 nucleotide sequence: TGTGCCAGCAGCTTCCCGGGACTAGCGGCAAATGAGCAGTCCTTC. Amino acids: CASSFPGLAANEQSF.

Concerning this clonotype: Just one base apart from a much larger clone, this may be a read error. The V call is TRBV6-1, the J call TRBJ1-5; D uncertain. The CDR3 consists of 12 residues. Trimming stripped 4 bases from V and 7 bases from J, with 8 bases between. Germline CDR1 MNHNS, CDR2 SASEGT. CDR3 region: CASSVKNQPQHF. The CDR3 nucleotides are TGTGCCAGCAGTGTAAAGAACCAGCCCCAGCATTTT.

In this sample, this clonotype turned up a few times. The chain couples TRBV7-9 to TRBJ1-1; D is uncertain. V lost 3 bases, J lost 5 bases, and 7 bases lay in between. The CDR3 consists of 12 residues. Germline V gene lookup returns CDR1 SEHNR and CDR2 FQNEAQ (reference sequence). CDR3 in DNA: TGTGCCAGCAGCTTGAGTTTGACTGAAGCTTTCTTT. Translated: CASSLSLTEAFF.

On this clonotype itself: Since the CDR3 does not end with the conserved phenylalanine or tryptophan, this likely comes from a read error. This chain connects TRBV11-2 to TRBJ1-1; weak D call: TRBD1 (5 bases). CDR3 size: 18 residues. The V end was cut by 5 bases, the J end by 3 bases, with 25 bases between. Germline V gene lookup returns CDR1 SGHAT and CDR2 FQNNGV. CDR3 in amino acids: CASSKKARLGPGDTEAFS. The CDR3 region has the DNA TGTGCCAGCAGCAAAAAAGCCCGTTTGGGCCCGGGGGACACTGAAGCTTTCTCT.

About this clonotype: At one end the junction does not follow the germline gene, possibly because of a read error. The chain joins TRBV5-1 to TRBJ2-7; TRBD1 agrees at 8 bases. The CDR3 consists of 14 residues. CDR1 is SGHRS and CDR2 is YFSETQ in the germline V gene. This CDR3 is CASSSRTGYYKQYF. The CDR3, as DNA: TGCGCCAGCAGCTCTCGGACAGGGTACTACAAGCAGTACTTC. The complete variable domain, with remaining parts taken from reference TRBV5-1 and TRBJ2-7, reads KAGVTQTPRYLIKTRGQQVTLSCSPISGHRSVSWYQQTPGQGLQFLFEYFSETQRNKGNFPGRFSGRQFSNSRSEMNVSTLELGDSALYLCASSSRTGYYKQYFGPGTRLTVT.

The sample holds many counts of this clonotype. The chain has TRBV10-3 and TRBJ2-5; TRBD1 agrees at 11 bases. Germline-derived CDR1 and CDR2 are ENHRY and SYGVKD. V was clipped by 2 bases and J by 5 bases; unmatched bases: 10. The CDR3 is 17 residues long. The CDR3 DNA reads as TGTGCCATCAGTGAGCCGAAGGGACAGGGGGGGACGGAGACCCAGTACTTC. Translated: CAISEPKGQGGTETQYF.

This clonotype occurred once. The missing conserved phenylalanine or tryptophan at the end of this CDR3 makes a read error likely. The V call is TRBV4-1, the J call TRBJ2-2; D unresolved. Germline V gene lookup returns CDR1 MGHRA and CDR2 YSYEKL. The CDR3 has 15 amino acids. DNA for the CDR3: TGTGCCAGCAGCCCCATTTTGAGGACCCCCGGGGAGCTGTTTTCT. It codes for CASSPILRTPGELFS.

About this clonotype itself: Relative to the germline gene, one junction end is altered; a read error may explain this. In nucleotides, the CDR3 is TGTGCCAGCAACTCGCGGGATAGAATTTCACCCCTCCACTTC. It codes for CASNSRDRISPLHF. This sequence joins TRBV4-2 and TRBJ1-6; D remains ambiguous. CDR1 and CDR2 from the germline V gene are LGHNA and YNFKEQ. The CDR3 is 14 residues long.

J is TRBJ1-1 and V is TRBV5-4; perhaps TRBD1 as D (5 bases). Germline CDR1 reads SGHNT; CDR2 reads YYREEE (reference sequence). CDR3 length: 14 residues. The V end was cut by 4 bases, the J end by 1 base, with 11 bases between. The CDR3 reads CASSEGMSNTEAFF. CDR3 bases: TGTGCCAGCAGCGAGGGGATGTCGAACACTGAAGCTTTCTTT.

The rearrangement uses TRBV6-5 and TRBJ2-7; D is unresolved. Germline lookup yields CDR1 MNHEY and CDR2 SVGAGI. V was shortened by 2 bases and J by 6 bases, with 14 bases between the two germline ends. CDR3 size: 14 residues. CDR3 in amino acids: CASSYSYSPREQYF. The CDR3 DNA sequence: TGTGCCAGCAGTTACAGTTACTCCCCTCGCGAGCAGTACTTC.

The chain has TRBV4-3 and TRBJ1-6; 7 bases fit TRBD1. Germline-derived CDR1 and CDR2 are LGHNA and YSLEER. This CDR3 has 15 amino acids. Germline trimming cut 1 base from V and 11 bases from J; bases unmatched to any gene: 8. The CDR3 reads CASSQAPGGVPPLHF. The CDR3 nucleotides read TGCGCCAGCAGCCAAGCCCCAGGGGGTGTTCCACCCCTCCACTTT.

In this sample, this clonotype turned up once. At one end the junction does not follow the germline gene, possibly because of a read error. The chain joins TRBV6-5 to TRBJ1-6; 7 bases are shared with TRBD1. There are 14 residues in the CDR3. Germline CDR1 reads MNHEY; CDR2 reads SVGAGI. As DNA, the CDR3 is TGTGCCAGCAGTTACGGGACAGTTAATTCACCCATCCACTTT. Its translation: CASSYGTVNSPIHF.

A few counts support this clonotype. The chain recombines TRBV5-6 with TRBJ2-2, with D hard to call. Trimming cost V 4 bases and J 9 bases, with 10 bases left between them. This CDR3 spans 12 amino acids. Germline loops: CDR1 SGHDT, CDR2 YYEEEE. CDR3 amino acids: CASSREFRELFF. The CDR3 DNA reads TGTGCCAGCAGCCGAGAGTTTAGGGAGCTGTTTTTT.

Points on this clonotype: One base away lies a much larger clone, so this may be a sequencing read error. This rearrangement joins TRBV4-2 to TRBJ2-1, with 9 bases matching TRBD2. The CDR3 has 16 amino acids. Germline V gene sequence: CDR1 LGHNA, CDR2 YNFKEQ. Germline trimming cut 3 bases from V and 9 bases from J; bases unmatched to any gene: 12. The chain's CDR3 is CASSQQGLAGESEQFF. The CDR3 nucleotides read TGTGCCAGCAGCCAGCAGGGGTTAGCGGGAGAGAGTGAGCAGTTCTTC.

The chain couples TRBV5-5 to TRBJ2-6, with D uncertain. The CDR3 has 17 residues. The V gene lost 0 bases and the J gene lost 0 bases, with 10 bases spanning the gap. The V gene's germline CDR1 is SGHKS and CDR2 YYEKEE (reference sequence). CDR3 coding DNA: TGTGCCAGCAGCTTGGAGTTCTGGGGCTCTGGGGCCAACGTCCTGACTTTC. Residues: CASSLEFWGSGANVLTF.

In regard to this clonotype: This may be a read error, as it is one base from a much larger clone. V and J are TRBV12-3 or TRBV12-4 and TRBJ2-3; 9 nucleotides line up with TRBD2. The CDR3 sequence is 15 residues long. Losses at the gene ends were 6 bases for V and 8 bases for J; bases not matched to a gene: 12. The CDR3 loop is CASSIAGAGLATQYF. The DNA of the CDR3 is TGTGCCAGCAGCATAGCGGGAGCGGGGCTGGCTACGCAGTATTTT.

Comments on this clonotype: The CDR3 does not close with the conserved phenylalanine or tryptophan, likely indicating a read error. This chain links TRBV15 with TRBJ2-5; D uncertain. Trimming stripped 3 bases from V and 0 bases from J, with 5 bases between. Germline V CDR1 and CDR2: LNHNV, YYDKDF (reference sequence). The CDR3 spans 13 residues. CDR3 residues: CATSSGYQETQYL. The CDR3 DNA reads TGTGCCACCAGCAGCGGATACCAAGAGACCCAGTACTTA.

This clonotype was recorded at least ten times. V is TRBV29-1 and J is TRBJ1-4; D is perhaps TRBD1 (6 bases). Trimming removed 4 bases at V and 8 bases at J, with 11 bases between. The V gene's germline CDR1 is SQVTM and CDR2 ANQGSEA. This CDR3 has 12 residues. The CDR3 region has the DNA TGCAGCGTTGTGGCAGGGGCCGAAAAACTGTTTTTT. This codes for CSVVAGAEKLFF.

This clonotype was seen many times. The V gene is TRBV11-2, the J gene TRBJ2-1, with 13 bases lining up with TRBD2. V shed 2 bases and J 9 bases; nucleotides not matched to a gene: 7. The CDR3 has 16 amino acids. In germline, CDR1 is SGHAT, CDR2 FQNNGV. CDR3 DNA: TGTGCCAGCAGCTTATCACTAGCGGGAGGGCCGGGTGAGCAGTTCTTC. This gives the protein CASSLSLAGGPGEQFF.

This chain connects TRBV5-4 to TRBJ2-4; D not certain. Trimming took off 1 base at V and 3 bases at J, with 11 bases between the two ends. This CDR3 comprises 15 residues. Germline-derived CDR1 and CDR2 are SGHNT and YYREEE (reference sequence). CDR3 sequence: CASSLKTVCKNIQYF. CDR3 DNA: TGTGCCAGCAGCTTGAAGACGGTGTGCAAAAACATTCAGTACTTC.

The rearrangement links TRBV13 to TRBJ2-1; 7 positions agree with TRBD2. Germline-derived CDR1 and CDR2 are PRHDT and FYEKMQ (reference sequence). The CDR3 spans 16 residues. Trimming removed 5 bases from V and 2 bases from J; junction bases left unmatched: 9. The CDR3 loop is CASSLGLVGTYNEQFF. The CDR3 DNA reads TGTGCCAGCAGCCTCGGACTAGTGGGGACCTACAATGAGCAGTTCTTC.

In this sample, this clonotype turned up a few times. The V call is TRBV4-1, the J call TRBJ2-7; 9 bases map to TRBD1. V dropped 6 bases and J dropped 5; count of bases not matched to a gene: 8. This CDR3 has 14 amino acids. CDR1 is MGHRA, CDR2 YSYEKL, per germline. The CDR3 bases are TGCGCCAGCAGGGCGCCGGGACAGGGAAACGAGCAGTACTTC. It is translated as CASRAPGQGNEQYF.

Concerning this clonotype itself: This may stem from a read error, because a much larger clone lies one nucleotide away. The rearrangement joins TRBV6-5 to TRBJ2-5, with 7 bases aligning to TRBD1. The CDR3 extends over 14 amino acids. The ends lost 6 bases at V and 7 bases at J; junction bases unmatched: 11. The germline CDR1 and CDR2 sequences are MNHEY and SVGAGI. The CDR3 is CASRYSGTDWTQYF. CDR3 sequence (DNA): TGTGCCAGCAGGTATTCCGGGACAGATTGGACCCAGTACTTC.

This clonotype was picked up a small number of times. This chain uses TRBV12-3 or TRBV12-4 with TRBJ1-5; D possibly corresponds to TRBD1 (5 bases). This CDR3 is 15 amino acids long. Trimming removed 4 bases from V and 6 bases from J, with 16 bases in between. In DNA form, the CDR3 reads TGTGCCAGCAGTTCTCTCCGGGGTCAGGGTCAGCCCCAGCATTTT. The encoded protein is CASSSLRGQGQPQHF.